Following are 20 T cell receptor beta chains from one sample sequenced in a study of CD8+ T cells in alopecia areata. It was cDNA, reverse transcribed from extracted RNA, that served as the sequencing template. Profiled with immunoSEQ multiplex PCR; TCRdb holds only in-frame clones, not every one. The table records roughly 100,000 clones, around 44% of them present only once. Treatment of the sample: oral pan-JAK inhibitor, 5-10 mg twice daily. The specimen was CD8+ T cells sorted from blood, collected at week 24, from a patient treated with tofacitinib. The receptors here all came from a human donor with alopecia areata.

This chain links TRBV7-9 with TRBJ2-1; no clear D. The ends were cut back, 1 base at V and 0 bases at J, with 7 bases in the middle. The germline CDR1 and CDR2 sequences are SEHNR and FQNEAQ (reference sequence). The CDR3 length is 15 residues. DNA for the CDR3: TGTGCCAGCAGCTTAGATCCGAGCTCCTACAATGAGCAGTTCTTC. Amino acid sequence: CASSLDPSSYNEQFF. The whole variable domain, remainder taken from reference TRBV7-9 and TRBJ2-1, is DTGVSQNPRHKITKRGQNVTFRCDPISEHNRLYWYRQTLGQGPEFLTYFQNEAQLEKSRLLSDRFSAERPKGSFSTLEIQRTEQGDSAMYLCASSLDPSSYNEQFFGPGTRLTVL.

The chain carries TRBV5-1 and TRBJ2-1; 10 bases are shared with TRBD2. V was clipped by 4 bases and J by 0 bases; unmatched bases: 13. Germline loops: CDR1 SGHRS, CDR2 YFSETQ. The CDR3 is 19 amino acids. CDR3: CASSQTPGLALSSYNEQFF. CDR3 DNA sequence: TGCGCCAGCAGCCAAACCCCGGGACTAGCGCTGAGCTCCTACAATGAGCAGTTCTTC.

The chain employs TRBV5-8 and TRBJ2-6; D gene unclear. This CDR3 comprises 15 residues. V lost 5 bases, J lost 2 bases, and 11 bases lay in between. Germline CDR1 reads SGHTS; CDR2 reads YDEGEE. In nucleotides, the CDR3 is TGTGCCAGCAGTTACAAGTTCCCTGGGGCCAACGTCCTGACTTTC. Amino acids: CASSYKFPGANVLTF.

The chain recombines TRBV29-1 with TRBJ1-1; the D is unclear. This CDR3 is 12 amino acids long. Between the trimmed V and J ends, which lost 7 bases and 1 base, there was a span of 10 bases. CDR1 and CDR2 (germline): SQVTM, ANQGSEA. This CDR3 is CSGLPRNTEAFF. CDR3 bases: TGCAGCGGTCTCCCACGGAACACTGAAGCTTTCTTT. Full variable domain (missing parts from reference TRBV29-1 and TRBJ1-1): SAVISQKPSRDICQRGTSLTIQCQVDSQVTMMFWYRQQPGQSLTLIATANQGSEATYESGFVIDKFPISRPNLTFSTLTVSNMSPEDSSIYLCSGLPRNTEAFFGQGTRLTVV.

The V call is TRBV7-8, the J call TRBJ2-1; D gene ambiguous. Germline V CDR1 and CDR2: SGHVS, FQNEAQ. This CDR3 comprises 15 residues. V lost 0 bases to trimming and J lost 7 bases, with 13 bases between them. The chain's CDR3 is CASSLALSRQNEQFF. The DNA for the CDR3 is TGTGCCAGCAGCTTAGCTCTGTCCAGGCAAAATGAGCAGTTCTTC.

This clone was counted a few times. The chain is built from TRBV7-9 and TRBJ2-7, with 7 bases that match TRBD1. V lost 0 bases, J lost 0 bases, and 5 bases stayed unmatched. The V gene's germline CDR1 is SEHNR and CDR2 FQNEAQ (reference sequence). This CDR3 contains 16 residues. CDR3 nucleotide sequence: TGTGCCAGCAGCTTAGCGGAGACAGGGAGCTCCTACGAGCAGTACTTC. It yields the protein CASSLAETGSSYEQYF.

The chain's CDR3 is CAWRTTGPLAKNIQYF. The DNA of the CDR3 is TGTGCCTGGAGGACAACAGGGCCGTTAGCCAAAAACATTCAGTACTTC. This chain connects TRBV30 to TRBJ2-4; tentatively, D is TRBD1 (6 bases). This CDR3 is built from 16 residues. The germline V and J ends were trimmed by 3 bases and 0 bases, with 15 bases remaining between them. Looked up from germline, CDR1 is GTSNPN and CDR2 is SVGIG (reference sequence).

This clone came up a few times. V gene TRBV6-6 combines with J gene TRBJ1-2, with unresolved D. The germline CDR1 and CDR2 sequences are MNHNY and SVGAGI (reference sequence). This CDR3 spans 15 amino acids. Trimming took 0 bases from V and 7 from J, leaving 15 bases between them. The CDR3 loop is CASSYSTADPLGYTF. As DNA, the CDR3 is TGTGCCAGCAGTTACTCGACGGCGGACCCTCTTGGCTACACCTTC.

The rearrangement links TRBV7-9 to TRBJ1-5; 8 bases agree with TRBD1. J was trimmed by 2 bases and V by 2 bases; bases with no gene match: 5. The V gene's germline CDR1 is SEHNR and CDR2 FQNEAQ (reference sequence). The CDR3 spans 16 residues. The chain's CDR3 is CASSLFQGAGNQPQHF. DNA for the CDR3: TGTGCCAGCAGCTTATTCCAGGGGGCGGGCAATCAGCCCCAGCATTTT. Full variable domain (remainder filled in from reference TRBV7-9 and TRBJ1-5): DTGVSQNPRHKITKRGQNVTFRCDPISEHNRLYWYRQTLGQGPEFLTYFQNEAQLEKSRLLSDRFSAERPKGSFSTLEIQRTEQGDSAMYLCASSLFQGAGNQPQHFGDGTRLSIL.

The chain employs TRBV7-9 and TRBJ2-5; D unresolved. Trimming removed 5 bases from V and 3 bases from J, with 19 bases in between. The CDR3 sequence is 16 residues long. In germline, CDR1 is SEHNR, CDR2 FQNEAQ (reference sequence). CDR3 amino acids: CASSPYTSRAEETQYF. DNA of the CDR3: TGTGCCAGCAGCCCATACACCTCTAGGGCGGAAGAGACCCAGTACTTC.

The rearrangement links TRBV4-1 to TRBJ2-1, with D perhaps TRBD2 (5 bases). The ends were cut back, 1 base at V and 14 bases at J, with 15 bases in the middle. Germline CDR1 MGHRA, CDR2 YSYEKL. The CDR3 is made up of 13 amino acids. The CDR3 here is CASSQGSSGAEFF. For the CDR3, the DNA is TGCGCCAGCAGCCAAGGAAGCAGCGGCGCAGAGTTCTTC.

This chain connects TRBV7-8 to TRBJ2-2, with TRBD1 matching 9 bases. The CDR3 consists of 15 residues. Unmatched junction bases numbered 6, after V lost 5 bases and J lost 5 bases. In germline, CDR1 is SGHVS, CDR2 FQNEAQ. Here the CDR3 reads CASSPGTGRTGELFF. In DNA form, the CDR3 reads TGTGCCAGCAGCCCCGGGACAGGGAGGACCGGGGAGCTGTTTTTT.

The chain recombines TRBV27 with TRBJ2-7; 11 bases fit TRBD2. With V trimmed by 6 bases and J by 9 bases, 13 bases remained unmatched. The CDR3 extends over 15 amino acids. Germline loops: CDR1 MNHEY, CDR2 SMNVEV (reference sequence). In DNA, the CDR3 is TGTGCCAGCAGCCCCACTAGCGGGAGAATAGGCGGGCAGTACTTC. It encodes CASSPTSGRIGGQYF.

V usage is TRBV27 and J usage is TRBJ2-6; D unresolved. V shed 5 bases and J shed 2 bases, with 4 bases lying between them. The CDR3 has 13 residues. Germline values: CDR1 MNHEY, CDR2 SMNVEV (reference sequence). The CDR3, as DNA: TGTGCCAGCAGTATCGCTGGGGCCAACGTCCTGACTTTC. Its translation: CASSIAGANVLTF. The whole variable domain, remainder taken from reference TRBV27 and TRBJ2-6, is EAQVTQNPRYLITVTGKKLTVTCSQNMNHEYMSWYRQDPGLGLRQIYYSMNVEVTDKGDVPEGYKVSRKEKRNFPLILESPSPNQTSLYFCASSIAGANVLTFGAGSRLTVL.

V usage is TRBV9 and J usage is TRBJ1-5; 8 positions match TRBD1. The germline V gene has CDR1 SGDLS and CDR2 YYNGEE. J lost 2 bases, V lost 0 bases, and 7 bases had no gene match. The CDR3 has 17 amino acids. The DNA for the CDR3 is TGTGCCAGCAGCGTAGCCAGGGGGCAATCAGGCAATCAGCCCCAGCATTTT. Translated, it gives CASSVARGQSGNQPQHF.

This clone was seen only once. The gene calls are TRBV19 and TRBJ2-2; TRBD1 agrees at 9 bases. The V gene end was trimmed by 5 bases and the J gene end by 6 bases; junction bases not matched to a gene: 10. The CDR3 loop spans 16 amino acids. Germline V gene data show CDR1 as LNHDA and CDR2 as SQIVND (reference sequence). CDR3 amino acids: CASSPFGTGWAGELFF. In DNA, the CDR3 is TGTGCCAGTAGTCCCTTCGGGACAGGGTGGGCCGGGGAGCTGTTTTTT.

The chain links TRBV25-1 to TRBJ2-1, with a weak D call TRBD1 (6 bases). There are 13 residues in the CDR3. Trimming took off 3 bases at V and 12 bases at J, with 15 bases between the two ends. From germline, CDR1 is MGHDK and CDR2 SYGVNS. The chain's CDR3 is CASSDQQGKGQFF. CDR3 in DNA: TGTGCCAGCAGTGATCAACAGGGTAAAGGGCAGTTCTTC.

J is TRBJ2-2 and V is TRBV19; the D is unclear. Germline CDR1 reads LNHDA; CDR2 reads SQIVND (reference sequence). V gave up 5 bases and J gave up 1 base, with 11 bases separating them. This CDR3 is 15 amino acids long. The CDR3 DNA follows: TGTGCCAGTAGTCCGGTGAATAGGAACACCGGGGAGCTGTTTTTT. Residues: CASSPVNRNTGELFF.

The genes are TRBV10-3 and TRBJ2-3, with no clear D. Trimming removed 3 bases from V and 2 bases from J, with 9 bases in between. CDR3 length: 14 amino acids. Germline V gives CDR1 ENHRY, CDR2 SYGVKD. The CDR3 reads CAISDRKLTDTQYF. The CDR3 bases are TGTGCCATCAGTGACAGGAAACTCACAGATACGCAGTATTTT.

The genes are TRBV19 and TRBJ1-1; 8 bases agree with TRBD1. CDR1 is LNHDA and CDR2 is SQIVND in the germline V gene (reference sequence). The J segment lost 0 bases and the V segment lost 10 bases, leaving 7 bases of the junction unmatched. The CDR3 has 14 amino acids. The CDR3 loop reads CATLHRGMNTEAFF. The CDR3, as DNA: TGTGCCACCTTGCACAGGGGGATGAACACTGAAGCTTTCTTT. Full variable domain (rest looked up from reference TRBV19 and TRBJ1-1): DGGITQSPKYLFRKEGQNVTLSCEQNLNHDAMYWYRQDPGQGLRLIYYSQIVNDFQKGDIAEGYSVSREKKESFPLTVTSAQKNPTAFYLCATLHRGMNTEAFFGQGTRLTVV.